This record covers a single T cell receptor beta chain. What it binds is unknown. Method: immunoSEQ multiplex PCR; TCRdb's copy keeps in-frame clones and lacks some. The sample lists approximately 2.1 million clones, 85% to 95% occurring once. This entry is derived from a study of shared clonotypes between healthy human individuals. Across the study: The study enrolled two women and a few men aged 18 to 49.

Study-level results: Generation probability values for non-shared clonotypes were lower than those for clonotypes shared by all four donors. The low donor count limited represented genetic and exposure-history diversity.

The CDR3 extends over 11 amino acids. Deletions cut 6 bases from V and 6 bases from J, with 7 bases between. Per the germline V gene, CDR1 is SNHLY and CDR2 is FYNNEI. Donors, healthy HIV-negative adults, lacked recent acute infections or vaccinations. The sequence derives from a man younger than 35 in good health. Some clones in this sample may be carry-over from other donors' samples. Sequencing was performed on naive CD4+ T cells from PBMCs. Subset noted: CD45RA+ positively selected. The chain joins TRBV2 to TRBJ2-3; D is unclear. The CDR3 sequence: CASSYLDTQYF. In DNA, the CDR3 is TGTGCCAGCAGCTATTTGGATACGCAGTATTTT.